This T cell receptor (beta chain) was profiled in a study of shared clonotypes between healthy human individuals. The study, taken as a whole, reports: Incomplete sequencing of sorted subsets was indicated by rarefaction despite large depth.

The donors, healthy adults who were HIV-negative, had experienced no recent acute infections or vaccinations. Negatively enriched CD4+ T cells were divided by CD45RA into naive and memory. This clone was recorded once. No antigen is known for it. Clones were read by immunoSEQ multiplex PCR, and TCRdb kept only the in-frame ones, dropping some. The sample contains 150,000 to 200,000 clones, approximately 61% of which appear only once. Germline V lookup: CDR1 SQVTM, CDR2 ANQGSEA. CDR3 size: 14 residues. V lost 5 bases and J lost 4, with 14 bases in between. The sample was memory CD4+ T cells sorted from blood. This sample's subset: CD45RA-negative fraction. The TCR originated in a man aged 25 to 45 in good health. The chain recombines TRBV29-1 with TRBJ2-2; D unresolved. This chain's CDR3 is CSVLRGSSTGELFF. CDR3 in DNA: TGCAGCGTTTTACGTGGGTCCTCCACCGGGGAGCTGTTTTTT.